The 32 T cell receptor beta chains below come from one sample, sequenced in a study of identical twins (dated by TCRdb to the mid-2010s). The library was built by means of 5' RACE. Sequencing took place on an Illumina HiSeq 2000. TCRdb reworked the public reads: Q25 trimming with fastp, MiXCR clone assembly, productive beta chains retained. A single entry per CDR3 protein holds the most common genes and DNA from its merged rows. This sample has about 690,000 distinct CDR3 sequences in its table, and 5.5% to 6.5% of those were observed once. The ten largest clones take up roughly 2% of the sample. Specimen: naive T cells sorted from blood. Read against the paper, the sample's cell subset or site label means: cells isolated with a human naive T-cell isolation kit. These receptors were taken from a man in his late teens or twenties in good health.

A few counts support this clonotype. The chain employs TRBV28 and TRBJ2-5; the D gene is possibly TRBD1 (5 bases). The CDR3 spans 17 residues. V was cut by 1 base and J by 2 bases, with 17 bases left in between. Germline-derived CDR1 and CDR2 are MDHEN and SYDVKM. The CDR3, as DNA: TGTGCCAGCAGTTTATTTCCCCGACAGACACTTCAAGAGACCCAGTACTTC. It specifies CASSLFPRQTLQETQYF. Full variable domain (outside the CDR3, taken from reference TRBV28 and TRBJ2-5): DVKVTQSSRYLVKRTGEKVFLECVQDMDHENMFWYRQDPGLGLRLIYFSYDVKMKEKGDIPEGYSVSREKKERFSLILESASTNQTSMYLCASSLFPRQTLQETQYFGPGTRLLVL.

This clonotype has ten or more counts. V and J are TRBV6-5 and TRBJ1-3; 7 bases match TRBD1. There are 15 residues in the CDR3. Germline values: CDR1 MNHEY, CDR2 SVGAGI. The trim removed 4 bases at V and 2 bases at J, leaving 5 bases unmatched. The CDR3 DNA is TGTGCCAGCAGTTCCGACAGGGTGACTGGAAACACCATATATTTT. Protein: CASSSDRVTGNTIYF.

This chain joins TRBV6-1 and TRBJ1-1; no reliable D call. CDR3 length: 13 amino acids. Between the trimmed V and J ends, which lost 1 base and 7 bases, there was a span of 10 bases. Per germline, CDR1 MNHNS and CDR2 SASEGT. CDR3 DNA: TGTGCCAGCAGTGAAGGGGGAGGCGATGAAGCTTTCTTT. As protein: CASSEGGGDEAFF.

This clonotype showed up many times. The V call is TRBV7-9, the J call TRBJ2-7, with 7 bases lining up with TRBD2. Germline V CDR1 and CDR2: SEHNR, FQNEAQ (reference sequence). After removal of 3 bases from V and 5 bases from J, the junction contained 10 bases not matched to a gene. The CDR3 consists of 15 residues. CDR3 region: CASSFVPAGVHEQYF. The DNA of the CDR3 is TGTGCCAGCAGCTTTGTACCCGCGGGAGTCCACGAGCAGTACTTC.

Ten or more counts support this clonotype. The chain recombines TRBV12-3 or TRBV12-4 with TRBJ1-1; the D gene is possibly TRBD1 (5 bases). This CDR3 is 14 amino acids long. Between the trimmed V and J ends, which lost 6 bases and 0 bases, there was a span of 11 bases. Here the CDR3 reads CASSLRGMNTEAFF. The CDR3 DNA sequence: TGTGCCAGCAGCCTCCGGGGGATGAACACTGAAGCTTTCTTT.

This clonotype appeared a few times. Here the CDR3 reads CASSLDAGYNYGYTF. The DNA of the CDR3 is TGTGCCAGCAGCTTAGATGCAGGTTATAACTATGGCTACACCTTC. This chain joins TRBV7-9 and TRBJ1-2; no clear D gene. The CDR3 runs to 15 residues. V lost 1 base, J lost 1 base, and 10 bases lay in between. From germline, CDR1 is SEHNR and CDR2 FQNEAQ (reference sequence).

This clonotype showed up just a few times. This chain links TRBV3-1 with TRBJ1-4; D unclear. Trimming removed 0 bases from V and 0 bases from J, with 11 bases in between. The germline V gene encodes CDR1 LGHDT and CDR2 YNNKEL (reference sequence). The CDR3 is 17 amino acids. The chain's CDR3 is CASSQDFKGSTNEKLFF. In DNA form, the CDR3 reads TGTGCCAGCAGCCAAGATTTTAAGGGATCAACTAATGAAAAACTGTTTTTT.

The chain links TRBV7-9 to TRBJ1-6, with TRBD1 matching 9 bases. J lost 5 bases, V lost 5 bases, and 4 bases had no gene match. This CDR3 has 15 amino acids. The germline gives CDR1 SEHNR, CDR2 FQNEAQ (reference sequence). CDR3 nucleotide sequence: TGTGCCAGCAGCGGGACAGGGAGTGATAATTCACCCCTCCACTTT. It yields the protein CASSGTGSDNSPLHF.

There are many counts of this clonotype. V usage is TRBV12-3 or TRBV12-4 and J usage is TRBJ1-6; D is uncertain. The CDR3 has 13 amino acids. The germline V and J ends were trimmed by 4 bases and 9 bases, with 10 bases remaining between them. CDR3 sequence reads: CASSWVEASPLHF. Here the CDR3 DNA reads TGTGCCAGCAGTTGGGTGGAGGCTTCACCCCTCCACTTT.

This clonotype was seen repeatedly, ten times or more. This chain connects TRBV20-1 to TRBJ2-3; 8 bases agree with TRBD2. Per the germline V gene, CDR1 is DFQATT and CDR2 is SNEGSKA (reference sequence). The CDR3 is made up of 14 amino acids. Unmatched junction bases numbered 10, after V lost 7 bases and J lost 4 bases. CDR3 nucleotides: TGCAGTGGGACTAAGCGGGAGTTTGCAGATACGCAGTATTTT. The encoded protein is CSGTKREFADTQYF.

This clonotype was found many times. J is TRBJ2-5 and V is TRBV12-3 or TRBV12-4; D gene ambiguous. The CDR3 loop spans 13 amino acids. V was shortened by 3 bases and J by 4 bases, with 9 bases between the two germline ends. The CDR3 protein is CASSFAVRETQYF. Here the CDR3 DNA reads TGTGCCAGCAGTTTCGCCGTGAGAGAGACCCAGTACTTC.

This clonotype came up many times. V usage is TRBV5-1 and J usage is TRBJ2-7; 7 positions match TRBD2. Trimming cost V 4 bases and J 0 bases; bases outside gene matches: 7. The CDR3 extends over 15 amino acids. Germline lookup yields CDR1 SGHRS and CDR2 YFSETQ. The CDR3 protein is CASSLTGTTSYEQYF. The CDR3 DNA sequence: TGCGCCAGCAGCCTCACCGGGACTACCTCCTACGAGCAGTACTTC.

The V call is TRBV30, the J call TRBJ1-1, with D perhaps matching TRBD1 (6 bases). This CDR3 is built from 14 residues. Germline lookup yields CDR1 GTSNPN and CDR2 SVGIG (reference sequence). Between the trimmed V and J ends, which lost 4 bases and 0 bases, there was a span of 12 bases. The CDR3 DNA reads TGTGCCTGGATCCTACAGGGACTGAACACTGAAGCTTTCTTT. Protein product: CAWILQGLNTEAFF.

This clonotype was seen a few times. The CDR3 DNA sequence: TGTGCCAACAGACTAGCGGGAGGGCCCCACAATGAGCAGTTCTTC. Translation: CANRLAGGPHNEQFF. V gene TRBV30 combines with J gene TRBJ2-1, with TRBD2 matching 14 bases. The CDR3 runs to 15 residues. V lost 8 bases, J lost 5 bases, and 8 bases stayed unmatched. The germline gives CDR1 GTSNPN, CDR2 SVGIG (reference sequence).

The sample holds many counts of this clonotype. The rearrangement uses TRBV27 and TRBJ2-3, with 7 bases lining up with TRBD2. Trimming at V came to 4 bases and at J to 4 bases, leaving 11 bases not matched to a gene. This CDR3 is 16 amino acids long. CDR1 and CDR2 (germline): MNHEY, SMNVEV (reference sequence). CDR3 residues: CASSSPIRGRADTQYF. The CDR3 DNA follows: TGTGCCAGCAGTTCCCCAATTCGGGGGAGGGCAGATACGCAGTATTTT.

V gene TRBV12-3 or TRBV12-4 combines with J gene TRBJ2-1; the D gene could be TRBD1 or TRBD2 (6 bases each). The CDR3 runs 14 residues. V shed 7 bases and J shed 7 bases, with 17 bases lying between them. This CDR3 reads CASTWGAGGNEQFF. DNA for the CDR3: TGTGCCAGCACCTGGGGGGCCGGAGGGAATGAGCAGTTCTTC.

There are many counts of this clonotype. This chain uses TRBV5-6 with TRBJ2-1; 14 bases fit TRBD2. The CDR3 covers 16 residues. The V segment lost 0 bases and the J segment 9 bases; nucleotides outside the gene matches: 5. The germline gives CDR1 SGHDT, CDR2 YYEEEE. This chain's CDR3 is CASSLAGTSGRLEQFF. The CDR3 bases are TGTGCCAGCAGCTTGGCAGGGACTAGCGGGAGACTTGAGCAGTTCTTC.

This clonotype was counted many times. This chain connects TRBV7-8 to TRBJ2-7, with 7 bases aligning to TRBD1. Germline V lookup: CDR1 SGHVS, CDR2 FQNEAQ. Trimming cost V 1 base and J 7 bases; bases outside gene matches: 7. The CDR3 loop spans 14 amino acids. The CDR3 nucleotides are TGTGCCAGCAGCTTAGAACAGGGGTTTTGGGAGCAGTACGTC. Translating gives CASSLEQGFWEQYV.

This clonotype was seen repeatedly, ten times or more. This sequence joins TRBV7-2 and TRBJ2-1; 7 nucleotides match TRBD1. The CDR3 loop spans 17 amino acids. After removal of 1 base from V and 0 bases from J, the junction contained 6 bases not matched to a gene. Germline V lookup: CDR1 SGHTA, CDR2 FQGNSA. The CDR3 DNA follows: TGTGCCAGCAGCTTAGGGACAGGATTTAGCTCCTACAATGAGCAGTTCTTC. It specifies CASSLGTGFSSYNEQFF.

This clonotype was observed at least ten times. The CDR3 here is CASSEYGYAEAFF. CDR3 coding DNA: TGTGCCAGCAGTGAATATGGATACGCTGAAGCTTTCTTT. This sequence joins TRBV25-1 and TRBJ1-1; D is ambiguous. CDR3 length equals 13 residues. V lost 0 bases and J 6 bases, leaving 8 bases between the germline ends. The germline V gene has CDR1 MGHDK and CDR2 SYGVNS.

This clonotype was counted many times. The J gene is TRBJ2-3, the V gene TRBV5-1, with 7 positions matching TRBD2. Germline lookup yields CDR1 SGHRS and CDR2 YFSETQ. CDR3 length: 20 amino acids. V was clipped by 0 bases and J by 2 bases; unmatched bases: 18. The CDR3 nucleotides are TGCGCCAGCAGCTTGGGACCACTAGGCACTGGCGGGAGTAACACAGATACGCAGTATTTT. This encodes CASSLGPLGTGGSNTDTQYF. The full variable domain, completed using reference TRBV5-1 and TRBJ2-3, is KAGVTQTPRYLIKTRGQQVTLSCSPISGHRSVSWYQQTPGQGLQFLFEYFSETQRNKGNFPGRFSGRQFSNSRSEMNVSTLELGDSALYLCASSLGPLGTGGSNTDTQYFGPGTRLTVL.

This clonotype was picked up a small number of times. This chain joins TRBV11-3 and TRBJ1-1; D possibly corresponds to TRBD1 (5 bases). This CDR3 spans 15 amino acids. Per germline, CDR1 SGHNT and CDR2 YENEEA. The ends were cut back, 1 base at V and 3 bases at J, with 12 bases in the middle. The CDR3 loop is CASSLGPGRDTEAFF. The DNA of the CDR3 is TGTGCCAGCAGCTTAGGGCCGGGACGGGACACTGAAGCTTTCTTT.

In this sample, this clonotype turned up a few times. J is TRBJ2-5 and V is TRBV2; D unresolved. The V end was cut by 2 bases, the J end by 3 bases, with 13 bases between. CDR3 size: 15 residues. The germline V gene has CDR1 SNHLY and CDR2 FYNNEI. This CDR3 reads CASSENLGLEETQYF. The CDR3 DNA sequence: TGTGCCAGCAGTGAAAACTTAGGGCTAGAAGAGACCCAGTACTTC.

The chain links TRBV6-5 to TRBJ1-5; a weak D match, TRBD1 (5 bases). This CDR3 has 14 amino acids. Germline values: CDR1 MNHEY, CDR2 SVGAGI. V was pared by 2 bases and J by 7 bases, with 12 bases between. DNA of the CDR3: TGTGCCAGCAGTTACGGGGCAGGAGGACAGCCCCAGCATTTT. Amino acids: CASSYGAGGQPQHF.

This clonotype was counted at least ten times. The CDR3 DNA follows: TGCGCCAGCATCGGACAGACACAAGAGACCCAGTACTTC. This translates into CASIGQTQETQYF. V usage is TRBV5-1 and J usage is TRBJ2-5; weak D call: TRBD1 (6 bases). The germline V and J ends were trimmed by 6 bases and 2 bases, with 11 bases remaining between them. The germline CDR1 and CDR2 sequences are SGHRS and YFSETQ. The CDR3 is made up of 13 amino acids.

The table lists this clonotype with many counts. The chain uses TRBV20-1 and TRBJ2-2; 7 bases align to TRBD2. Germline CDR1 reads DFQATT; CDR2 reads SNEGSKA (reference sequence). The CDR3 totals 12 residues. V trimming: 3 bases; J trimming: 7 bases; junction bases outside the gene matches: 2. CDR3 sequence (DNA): TGCAGTGCTAGGTGGGAGGGCGGGGAGCTGTTTTTT. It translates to CSARWEGGELFF.

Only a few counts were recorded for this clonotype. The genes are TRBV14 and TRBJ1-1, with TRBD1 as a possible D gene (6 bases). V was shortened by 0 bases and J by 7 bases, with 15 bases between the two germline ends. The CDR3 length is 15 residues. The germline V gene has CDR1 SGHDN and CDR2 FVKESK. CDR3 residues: CASSQEEGHRGEAFF. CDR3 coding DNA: TGTGCCAGCAGCCAAGAAGAGGGACATCGGGGTGAAGCTTTCTTT.

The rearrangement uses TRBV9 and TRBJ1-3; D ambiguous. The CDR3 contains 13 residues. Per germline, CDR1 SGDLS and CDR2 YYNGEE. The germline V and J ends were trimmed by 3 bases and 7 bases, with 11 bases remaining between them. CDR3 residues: CASSAGEKNTIYF. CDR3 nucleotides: TGTGCCAGCAGCGCGGGCGAGAAGAACACCATATATTTT. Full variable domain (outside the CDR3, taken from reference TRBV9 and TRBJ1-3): DSGVTQTPKHLITATGQRVTLRCSPRSGDLSVYWYQQSLDQGLQFLIQYYNGEERAKGNILERFSAQQFPDLHSELNLSSLELGDSALYFCASSAGEKNTIYFGEGSWLTVV.

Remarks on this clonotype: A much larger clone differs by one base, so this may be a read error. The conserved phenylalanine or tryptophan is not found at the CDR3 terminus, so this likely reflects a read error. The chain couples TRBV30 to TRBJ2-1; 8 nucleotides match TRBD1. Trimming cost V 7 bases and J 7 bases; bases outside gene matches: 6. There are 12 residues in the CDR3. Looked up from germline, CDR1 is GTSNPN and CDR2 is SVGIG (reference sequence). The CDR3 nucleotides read TGTGCCTTGAACAGGGGGTGGAATGAGCAGTTCTGC. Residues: CALNRGWNEQFC.

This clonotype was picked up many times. The CDR3 spells CSARDVSGIAEQFF. The CDR3 nucleotides read TGCAGTGCTAGAGATGTGTCAGGGATAGCCGAGCAGTTCTTC. The gene calls are TRBV20-1 and TRBJ2-1, with D perhaps matching TRBD1 (5 bases). The V gene lost 0 bases and the J gene lost 10 bases, with 16 bases spanning the gap. The CDR3 has 14 residues. CDR1 DFQATT and CDR2 SNEGSKA come from the germline V gene (reference sequence).

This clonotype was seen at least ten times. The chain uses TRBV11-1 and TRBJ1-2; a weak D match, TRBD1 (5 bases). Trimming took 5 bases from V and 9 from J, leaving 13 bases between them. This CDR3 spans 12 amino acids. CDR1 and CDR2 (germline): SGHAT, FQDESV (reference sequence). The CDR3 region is CASSPRTRSYTF. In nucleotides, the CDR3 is TGTGCCAGCAGCCCGAGGACACGCAGCTACACCTTC.

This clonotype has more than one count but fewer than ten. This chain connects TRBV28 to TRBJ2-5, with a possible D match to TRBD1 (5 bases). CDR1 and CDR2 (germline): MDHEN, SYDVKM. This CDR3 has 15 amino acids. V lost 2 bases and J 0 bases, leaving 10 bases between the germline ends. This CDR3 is CASSLGGAHQETQYF. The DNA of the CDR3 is TGTGCCAGCAGTTTAGGTGGGGCACACCAAGAGACCCAGTACTTC.